This paragraph reports one TCR beta chain. The specificity of this receptor is unknown. Base-call qualities are not available, and no considerably larger clone is one nucleotide away. The library came from the immunoSEQ multiplex PCR assay. A mixture of 60 forward primers for TCR Vbeta segments and 13 reverse primers for TCR Jbeta segments was used in the multiplex PCR. Amplification of the CDR3 region of rearranged TCR beta genes was performed with a multiplex PCR assay on genomic DNA. On the Illumina HiSeq System, the amplified TCR beta libraries were sequenced as 87-base-pair reads. The published analysis was carried out like this. A later analysis tallied about 77 million unique TCR beta chains across the 550 to 850 repertoires, and some 10 million of those chains were shared by two or more donors. To remove PCR and sequencing errors, raw reads were error-corrected and collapsed into unique sequences using a nearest-neighbor algorithm that merged closely related sequences. CDR3 sequences were aligned to IMGT reference sequences to assign V, D and J gene segments. Each retained sequence needed at least a six-nucleotide match to both a V gene segment and a J gene segment. A rearrangement was called productive if the CDR3 had no stop codons and remained in frame with V and J, and every other rearrangement was called non-productive. Following IMGT convention, CDR3 was defined as the stretch from the second conserved V-encoded cysteine to the conserved J-encoded phenylalanine. In an earlier analysis of more than 550 of the donors, sequences lacking an unambiguous match to a single V gene segment were excluded. An earlier analysis of 587 of the donors classified V segments as functional when productive rearrangements were above 56.7% and as segregating when the standard deviation between donors was above 5%. To diagnose cytomegalovirus status from the catalog of TCR beta chain sequences, a statistical classification framework was built. V and J gene assignment, in a later analysis, came from comparing TCR nucleotide sequences with IMGT/GENE-DB human TR gene sequences. In a later analysis, CDR3 sequences and most-parsimonious VDJ recombination scenarios were assigned using the TCRdist pipeline. In a later analysis, every TCR beta chain was defined by the combination of its CDR3 amino acid sequence and its V-gene family, and reads without a unique V-gene family were dropped. In a later analysis, around 650 highly shared, low-generation-probability nucleotide sequences were removed to address suspected cross-contamination and a sequencing artifact. For each public chain, a later analysis derived a clonal expansion index from normalized ranks of inferred template counts within each repertoire. In a later analysis, generation probabilities were computed using a VDJ recombination model fitted to out-of-frame rearrangements, and the results were checked against IGoR. A later analysis scored TCR-TCR, TCR-HLA and TCR-CMV co-occurrence with hypergeometric tests, applying a repertoire-size bias correction to TCR pairs. A later analysis estimated false discovery rates by permuting HLA or CMV assignments 20 times. A later analysis grouped co-occurring TCRs with DBSCAN, adding TCRdist sequence similarity when clustering within HLA-allele-positive subsets. For co-occurrence clustering, repertoires with fewer than 30,000 or more than 120,000 public chains were excluded, along with a handful of repertoires with anomalous nucleotide sharing. As stored in TCRdb, this immuneACCESS dataset retains in-frame rearrangements with V and J assigned. A fraction of the clones does not appear; measured against another copy, unresolved V genes explain less than half of the discrepancy, and the remainder lacks a known reason. The DNA was the basis for D and trimming; V, J and clone size are from that table. Present in this sample are fewer than 250,000 clones, roughly 87% of which were seen just once. The top ten hold around 1% of the sample.

This sample was included in a study of cytomegalovirus exposure and HLA in healthy donors (dated by TCRdb to about 2017). Study-level background: In an earlier analysis of approximately 640 of the donors, about 260 Gb of sequence data and 90 million to 130 million unique TCR beta sequences from roughly 200 million T cells were reported. The study profiled the T cell repertoires of fewer than 850 subjects by immunosequencing and related them to cytomegalovirus serostatus. Typing coverage differed by locus: A, B, C, DRB1 and DQB1 were typed in about 629-630 donors, DQA1 in 522, DPA1 in 600 to 610, and DPB1 in 450 to 490. Donor age, sex, ethnicity and CMV serostatus were collected together with the repertoire data. Genome-wide SNP genotypes for about three fifths of the roughly 670 donors were used in a later genetic analysis, which treated that subset as a discovery cohort. HLA typing covered class I and class II loci at four-digit resolution. Around 320 gigabases of sequencing data and 80 million or so unique TCR sequences were included in an early release covering roughly 700 HLA-typed donors. An earlier analysis of 587 of the donors used high-throughput TCR beta sequencing to judge whether each TCR beta V gene segment behaved as functional or pseudogenic. To predict cytomegalovirus infection status, the study combined high-throughput TCR immunosequencing, statistical association of individual TCRs with disease status, and machine learning. All discovery cohort repertoires had been generated on a single sequencing platform. Among about 370 genotyped donors of the cohort, an average of roughly 230,000 unique TCR beta nucleotide sequences was sequenced per donor, of which about 19% were non-productive. A later analysis re-analyzed previously published TCR beta repertoires from approximately 700 donors and added high-resolution HLA genotyping to study TCR occurrence patterns. In addition to the first cohort of hundreds of subjects, a separate validation cohort of approximately 130 different subjects was used. A few DR-DQ haplotypes were handled as single units for association and clustering because linkage in the cohort was strong. Among the roughly 400 genotyped donors, around 79% belonged to the genetic ancestry cluster associated with self-reported Caucasian donors. The later analysis used no new phenotypic data to find candidate immune exposures, relying instead on TCR beta sequences and their occurrence across donors. The study aimed to test whether cataloging public T cell receptors could reveal signatures of past pathogen exposure.

The study at large found these results: While some public TCRs were present in many individuals, most TCR sequences turned up only very rarely across donors. According to the authors, the approach could potentially be generalized to other disease states and immunological phenotypes. Roughly uniform sequencing depth across donors was assumed in presence/absence analyses, although this assumption may not hold. A further reported finding was that TCR beta sequences accurately predicted the HLA-A and HLA-B alleles for most subjects in the first cohort. A cluster of highly shared sequence variants was judged likely to be a technical artifact of the sequencing pipeline. An earlier analysis of approximately 600 of the donors showed that most TCR beta V segments appeared in productive rearrangements either about 87% or about 30% of the time, which broadly matched IMGT annotations. Because HLA typing was unavailable for some donors at each locus, only the typed subset was used in association tests. In this cohort, only TCR beta chains were sequenced, and detectable features were limited by the absence of alpha or paired-chain data. According to a later analysis, TCR association rates differed among HLA loci, with DRB1 alleles showing the most associated TCRs and HLA-C alleles showing the fewest. The classifier was reported to diagnose cytomegalovirus status with high specificity and sensitivity in both the original and validation cohorts. An association between a missense DCLRE1C variant and V-gene and J-gene trimming of TCR beta chains was found in a later genetic analysis and replicated in an independent cohort. A later analysis associated about 16,000 TCR beta sequences with specific HLA alleles at a false discovery rate of 0.05. Because counts were too low, roughly 16 rarely observed V segments, including chromosome 9 orphons, were excluded from the earlier analysis of about 500 of the donors. Some IMGT-functional V segments, including TRBV6-2 and TRBV6-3, could not be distinguished by the 87-base-pair reads and were therefore excluded. In a later genetic analysis, fewer N-insertions in productive TCRs were reported among donors in an Asian-associated ancestry cluster than the approximately 630-donor mean. Most CMV-associated TCR beta chains appeared to be HLA-restricted in a later analysis, and the HLA associations seemed to be driven largely by CMV exposure. In the study, approximately 150 TCR beta chains were listed as associated with cytomegalovirus. In a later analysis, HLA-associated TCR beta chains were found to be more clonally expanded and to have lower generation probabilities than equally common non-associated chains. Correlated functional status among segregating V segments might reflect linkage disequilibrium, but an unknown experimental factor could not be ruled out. Assigning TCR associations to individual alleles was difficult when HLA alleles, especially DR and DQ, strongly co-occurred. In vitro tests confirmed that a few of the cytomegalovirus-associated TCR beta chains recognize cytomegalovirus antigens. Immune exposure information for the cohort was limited to CMV serostatus. In a later analysis, several top co-occurrence clusters were reported to appear linked to parvovirus B19, influenza, CMV and Epstein-Barr virus.

CDR1 and CDR2 are drawn from the germline V gene (reference sequence): MNHEY, SMNVEV. The junction shows trimming of 0 bases on V and 4 bases on J, plus 14 bases between the germline ends. CDR3 length: 16 amino acids, cysteine to phenylalanine. The sequence is cut down to CDR3 DNA, 48 bases in frame from base 1. In total, over 600 healthy bone marrow donors made up the cohort. At the time of sampling, all cohort members were nominally healthy, though unrecorded immune exposures were likely present. The donor was CMV seronegative and was included in the group of a few hundred seronegative cohort members. Every donor gave a peripheral blood sample, and the peripheral blood mononuclear cells from that sample were used for TCR beta sequencing. The Qiagen DNeasy Blood Extraction Kit was used to extract genomic DNA from the blood cell samples.

Sample: PBMCs. The source is a boy aged 2-15 years in good health and CMV-seronegative. Recombination joined TRBV27 with TRBJ2-3; tentative D gene TRBD2, with 5 bases matching. In nucleotide form, the sequence is TGTGCCAGCAGTTTATCGACTCGGGGTTTCGCAGATACGCAGTATTTT. Translated, it gives CASSLSTRGFADTQYF.